Listed here are 22 T cell receptor beta chains from one sample, sequenced in a study of cytomegalovirus exposure and HLA in healthy donors. Using immunoSEQ multiplex PCR, the repertoire was profiled, and TCRdb retains in-frame clones only, with some absent. The sample lists approximately 270,000 clones; roughly 84% were seen once. What was sequenced was PBMCs. Receptors originate from a man aged 18-30 years in good health and CMV-seropositive.

This clone was found once. The chain uses TRBV5-1 and TRBJ1-5, with TRBD1 matching over 10 bases. V lost 4 bases, J lost 7 bases, and 5 bases stayed unmatched. CDR1 SGHRS and CDR2 YFSETQ come from the germline V gene. This CDR3 is built from 14 residues. CDR3 sequence reads: CASSPGQGDQPQHF. The CDR3 nucleotides read TGCGCCAGCAGCCCCGGACAGGGGGACCAGCCCCAGCATTTT.

The chain couples TRBV11-2 to TRBJ2-5, with TRBD1 matching 7 bases. Germline CDR1 reads SGHAT; CDR2 reads FQNNGV. V dropped 6 bases and J dropped 2; count of bases not matched to a gene: 0. This CDR3 is 12 amino acids long. The CDR3 DNA follows: TGTGCCAGCAGGGACAGGCAAGAGACCCAGTACTTC. As protein: CASRDRQETQYF.

This clone was seen only once. The chain uses TRBV4-1 and TRBJ1-1, with D perhaps TRBD1 (6 bases). This CDR3 has 19 amino acids. Germline CDR1 reads MGHRA; CDR2 reads YSYEKL. V lost 0 bases to trimming and J lost 0 bases, with 20 bases between them. This chain's CDR3 is CASSQDWSRGGAMNTEAFF. The CDR3 DNA reads TGCGCCAGCAGCCAAGATTGGTCTAGAGGGGGGGCCATGAACACTGAAGCTTTCTTT.

This chain joins TRBV14 and TRBJ1-1; maybe TRBD1 (6 bases). The CDR3 runs to 14 residues. The V end was cut by 1 base, the J end by 4 bases, with 10 bases between. Germline-derived CDR1 and CDR2 are SGHDN and FVKESK. Written as DNA, the CDR3 is TGTGCCAGCAGCCAAGGCGGGGGGCCCACTGAAGCTTTCTTT. As protein: CASSQGGGPTEAFF.

J is TRBJ2-7 and V is TRBV30; no reliable D call. CDR1 GTSNPN and CDR2 SVGIG come from the germline V gene (reference sequence). The V end was cut by 2 bases, the J end by 2 bases, with 13 bases between. This CDR3 spans 14 amino acids. CDR3 region: CAWSFELDPYEQYF. The CDR3 DNA sequence: TGTGCCTGGAGTTTTGAACTTGACCCCTACGAGCAGTACTTC.

The V gene is TRBV10-3, the J gene TRBJ1-1, with D possibly matching TRBD1 (5 bases). Germline values: CDR1 ENHRY, CDR2 SYGVKD. V dropped 8 bases and J dropped 7 bases, with 11 bases sitting between them. This CDR3 has 11 residues. CDR3 coding DNA: TGTGCCATCGGAAGGGACCTTGAAGCTTTCTTT. As protein: CAIGRDLEAFF.

The chain combines TRBV10-1 with TRBJ2-1, with 7 bases fitting TRBD1. The V gene end was trimmed by 3 bases and the J gene end by 1 base; junction bases not matched to a gene: 3. The CDR3 has 15 residues. CDR1 is WNHNN, CDR2 SYGVQD, per germline (reference sequence). CDR3 in DNA: TGCGCCAGCAGTGATTTGACAGGGTCCTACAATGAGCAGTTCTTC. The encoded protein is CASSDLTGSYNEQFF.

J is TRBJ1-5 and V is TRBV9; the match to TRBD1 covers 11 bases. J gave up 2 bases and V 2 bases, and 3 bases lay outside the gene matches. The CDR3 loop spans 16 amino acids. CDR1 is SGDLS and CDR2 is YYNGEE in the germline V gene. The CDR3 DNA follows: TGTGCCAGCAGCGTGGGGACAGGGGGGGGCAATCAGCCCCAGCATTTT. The encoded protein is CASSVGTGGGNQPQHF.

Only a few counts were recorded for this clone. This chain links TRBV6-5 with TRBJ1-2; unclear D gene. CDR3 length: 14 residues. V was shortened by 4 bases and J by 6 bases, with 15 bases between the two germline ends. Germline loops: CDR1 MNHEY, CDR2 SVGAGI. This CDR3 is CASSSLQAGNGYTF. Written as DNA, the CDR3 is TGTGCCAGCAGTTCCCTCCAGGCCGGGAATGGCTACACCTTC.

The chain is built from TRBV6-5 and TRBJ2-2; 8 nucleotides agree with TRBD2. CDR1 and CDR2 from the germline V gene are MNHEY and SVGAGI. V lost 5 bases to trimming and J lost 8 bases; unmatched junction nucleotides: 10. The CDR3 length is 15 residues. In DNA, the CDR3 is TGTGCCAGCAGTCCGCGACTAGCGCCCCTAGGGGAGCTGTTTTTT. As protein: CASSPRLAPLGELFF.

The chain carries TRBV7-2 and TRBJ2-3, with TRBD2 matching over 13 bases. Trimming removed 5 bases from V and 5 bases from J; junction bases left unmatched: 7. Germline V gene sequence: CDR1 SGHTA, CDR2 FQGNSA. This CDR3 has 16 residues. The CDR3 protein is CASSPRTSGSGDTQYF. The CDR3 DNA is TGTGCCAGCAGCCCTCGGACTAGCGGGAGTGGAGATACGCAGTATTTT.

V gene TRBV27 combines with J gene TRBJ1-2; possibly TRBD1 for D (6 bases). Germline CDR1 reads MNHEY; CDR2 reads SMNVEV (reference sequence). V shed 6 bases and J shed 9 bases, with 20 bases lying between them. The CDR3 length is 14 residues. CDR3 protein: CASRSSGTPGSYTF. CDR3 nucleotides: TGTGCCAGCAGATCGAGTGGGACACCCGGGAGCTACACCTTC.

V and J are TRBV2 and TRBJ2-5; D is undetermined. V lost 1 base and J 5 bases, leaving 2 bases between the germline ends. In germline, CDR1 is SNHLY, CDR2 FYNNEI. The CDR3 spans 11 residues. The CDR3 region has the DNA TGTGCCAGCAGTGAAGTTGAGACCCAGTACTTC. It yields the protein CASSEVETQYF.

The V and J genes are TRBV30 and TRBJ2-7, with 9 bases that match TRBD1. The V segment lost 0 bases and the J segment 7 bases; nucleotides outside the gene matches: 4. The germline V gene encodes CDR1 GTSNPN and CDR2 SVGIG (reference sequence). The CDR3 is made up of 13 amino acids. The CDR3 protein is CAWSVQGAGEQYF. DNA for the CDR3: TGTGCCTGGAGTGTACAGGGGGCAGGAGAGCAGTACTTC.

This chain connects TRBV6-1 to TRBJ1-1; D is perhaps TRBD1 (5 bases). Germline CDR1 MNHNS, CDR2 SASEGT. CDR3 size: 13 residues. The V gene lost 5 bases and the J gene lost 7 bases, with 14 bases spanning the gap. Here the CDR3 DNA reads TGTGCCAGCAGTATGGTCGACAGCATTGAAGCTTTCTTT. It is translated as CASSMVDSIEAFF.

CDR3 in DNA: TGTGCCAGCAGCCAATCAGGGGGTCGACAGCCCCAGCATTTT. It codes for CASSQSGGRQPQHF. The chain has TRBV4-2 and TRBJ1-5, with 7 nucleotides matching TRBD1. Germline loops: CDR1 LGHNA, CDR2 YNFKEQ. The CDR3 sequence is 14 residues long. V shed 2 bases and J 7 bases; nucleotides not matched to a gene: 5.

This clone has more than one count but fewer than ten. The V call is TRBV6-1, the J call TRBJ2-7; D is unresolved. Deletions cut 4 bases from V and 3 bases from J, with 7 bases between. CDR1 is MNHNS, CDR2 SASEGT, per germline. The CDR3 loop spans 12 amino acids. CDR3: CASSAQIYEQYF. The CDR3 bases are TGTGCCAGCAGTGCCCAGATCTACGAGCAGTACTTC.

The chain carries TRBV5-4 and TRBJ2-7, with 7 bases identical to TRBD2. Germline V lookup: CDR1 SGHNT, CDR2 YYREEE (reference sequence). V shed 4 bases and J 3 bases; nucleotides not matched to a gene: 7. CDR3 length equals 14 residues. The CDR3 DNA follows: TGTGCCAGCAGCGGAGCTAGCGGCAACTACGAGCAGTACTTC. Its protein is CASSGASGNYEQYF. The variable domain in full, completed from reference TRBV5-4 and TRBJ2-7, reads ETGVTQSPTHLIKTRGQQVTLRCSSQSGHNTVSWYQQALGQGPQFIFQYYREEENGRGNFPPRFSGLQFPNYSSELNVNALELDDSALYLCASSGASGNYEQYFGPGTRLTVT.

The rearrangement uses TRBV28 and TRBJ1-1; unclear D gene. V lost 5 bases and J lost 7, with 11 bases in between. Germline V gives CDR1 MDHEN, CDR2 SYDVKM. This CDR3 has 12 residues. The CDR3 DNA sequence: TGTGCCAGCAGTCTAAACGACGGTGAAGCTTTCTTT. As protein: CASSLNDGEAFF.

The CDR3 here is CASSLALAGGPDEQYF. CDR3 bases: TGTGCCAGCAGCTTAGCCCTAGCGGGAGGGCCCGACGAGCAGTACTTC. This chain uses TRBV7-2 with TRBJ2-7, with 12 bases lining up with TRBD2. CDR3 size: 16 residues. The V segment lost 0 bases and the J segment 5 bases; nucleotides outside the gene matches: 5. CDR1 SGHTA and CDR2 FQGNSA come from the germline V gene.

This clone appeared once. The chain joins TRBV6-6 to TRBJ2-1, with TRBD1 matching 8 bases. The CDR3 is made up of 15 amino acids. The V segment lost 7 bases and the J segment 6 bases; nucleotides outside the gene matches: 11. Per germline, CDR1 MNHNY and CDR2 SVGAGI (reference sequence). CDR3 amino acids: CASTTWTGLGNEQFF. The CDR3 bases are TGTGCCAGCACGACGTGGACAGGGTTAGGCAATGAGCAGTTCTTC.

About this clone: The same CDR3 is also encoded by other DNA sequences in this sample. The rearrangement joins TRBV19 to TRBJ1-5, with a tentative D call TRBD1 (6 bases). The V end lost 1 base, the J end lost 1 base, and 8 bases lay between the germline ends. Germline CDR1 LNHDA, CDR2 SQIVND (reference sequence). CDR3 length: 15 amino acids. The CDR3 protein is CASSIVGGSNQPQHF. CDR3 in DNA: TGTGCCAGTAGTATAGTTGGGGGCAGCAATCAGCCCCAGCATTTT.